Below, one T cell receptor (beta chain) is given with its context. Germline V gene lookup returns CDR1 KGHSH and CDR2 LQKENI. Trimming cost V 6 bases and J 7 bases, with 15 bases left between them. This CDR3 has 13 residues. The data originate from a study of blood T cell repertoires in COVID-19. Clones were read by immunoSEQ multiplex PCR, and TCRdb kept only the in-frame ones, dropping some. The data hold under 250,000 clones, with 86% observed a single time. The genes are TRBV18 and TRBJ2-5; D is perhaps TRBD1 (5 bases). The sequencing sample was made of peripheral blood. The clonotype comes from a man aged 50 or older with COVID-19, enrolled during active disease. This chain's CDR3 is CASSQGSGATQYF. CDR3 nucleotides: TGTGCCAGCTCTCAGGGATCCGGCGCGACCCAGTACTTC.